A selection of T cell receptor beta chains follows, all from one sample in a study of patients and donors after allogeneic stem cell transplantation. TCRdb recomputed calls from the RT-PCR reads with MiXCR, one row per CDR3 protein. This sample carries approximately 140,000 distinct CDR3 sequences, about 36% of them seen once, and the ten largest clones take around half. Sample: blood, either unsorted or a sorted T cell fraction (not recorded which). The receptors stem from a human donor who was either an allogeneic HSCT recipient or a stem cell or donor lymphocyte infusion donor (not recorded which). It is not recorded whose cells these are; they may come from a transplant donor. CDR3s include the opening cysteine and the closing phenylalanine or tryptophan. A D gene is named only where the DNA matches it firmly. Clone size is not always given. Where it is, it says once, few, many or a class for expanded clones.

CDR3 DNA: TGCAGCGTTGAAGAAAGCACAGATACGCAGTATTTT; CDR3 protein: CSVEESTDTQYF; V gene: TRBV29-1; clone size: few; D gene: -; J gene: TRBJ2-3
CDR3 DNA: TGTGCCAGCAGTTTCAGTAGTGCAAATGAAAAACTGTTTTTT; CDR3 protein: CASSFSSANEKLFF; V gene: TRBV12-3/TRBV12-4; clone size: few; D gene: -; J gene: TRBJ1-4
CDR3 DNA: TGTGCCAGCAGTTCACCCCGGGAAGGGGTGGAAAAACTGTTTTTT; CDR3 protein: CASSSPREGVEKLFF; V gene: TRBV27; clone size: -; D gene: -; J gene: TRBJ1-4
CDR3 DNA: TGCAGTGCTAGCTTTCGGACTAGCGGGGGCCTTAGCACAGATACGCAGTATTTT; CDR3 protein: CSASFRTSGGLSTDTQYF; V gene: TRBV20-1; clone size: -; D gene: TRBD2; J gene: TRBJ2-3
CDR3 DNA: TGTGCCACCATCCCGAAGTACACCATATATTTT; CDR3 protein: CATIPKYTIYF; V gene: TRBV24-1; clone size: -; D gene: -; J gene: TRBJ1-3
CDR3 DNA: TGTGCCAGCAGTCGGTCGGGCCCCACGGCAGATACGCAGTATTTT; CDR3 protein: CASSRSGPTADTQYF; V gene: TRBV9; clone size: -; D gene: -; J gene: TRBJ2-3
CDR3 DNA: TGTGCCAGCAGCCAGACAGGGGACGAGCAGTACTTC; CDR3 protein: CASSQTGDEQYF; V gene: TRBV6-2/TRBV6-3; clone size: -; D gene: TRBD1; J gene: TRBJ2-7
CDR3 DNA: TGTGCCAGCAGACGCTCCGGGACGGCCCCCTACGAGCAGTACTTC; CDR3 protein: CASRRSGTAPYEQYF; V gene: TRBV27; clone size: few; D gene: -; J gene: TRBJ2-7
CDR3 DNA: TGTGCCAGCAGTCAATTGGGACATTACACCGGGGAGCTGTTTTTT; CDR3 protein: CASSQLGHYTGELFF; V gene: TRBV12-3/TRBV12-4; clone size: -; D gene: -; J gene: TRBJ2-2
CDR3 DNA: TGTGCCAGCAGGTCCAGACAAGAGGAGCATTTT; CDR3 protein: CASRSRQEEHF; V gene: TRBV6-6; clone size: -; D gene: -; J gene: TRBJ1-5
CDR3 DNA: TGTGCCAGCAGTTGGGCCCCGAGCTCCTATAATTCACCCCTCCACTTT; CDR3 protein: CASSWAPSSYNSPLHF; V gene: TRBV28; clone size: -; D gene: -; J gene: TRBJ1-6
CDR3 DNA: TGTGCCAGCAGCGTAGGGACTAGCGGGGCGAACACCGGGGAGCTGTTTTTT; CDR3 protein: CASSVGTSGANTGELFF; V gene: TRBV9; clone size: -; D gene: TRBD2; J gene: TRBJ2-2
CDR3 DNA: TGTGCCAGCAGCCCATTCCAGCACAGGCTATCCTACGAGCAGTACTTC; CDR3 protein: CASSPFQHRLSYEQYF; V gene: TRBV9; clone size: -; D gene: -; J gene: TRBJ2-7
CDR3 DNA: TGTGCCAGCAGGGTAGCGGGGGGTGATGAGCAGTTCTTC; CDR3 protein: CASRVAGGDEQFF; V gene: TRBV7-8; clone size: -; D gene: TRBD2; J gene: TRBJ2-1
CDR3 DNA: TGCAGCGTTGATCGGGGGGCTGAAGCTTTCTTT; CDR3 protein: CSVDRGAEAFF; V gene: TRBV29-1; clone size: -; D gene: -; J gene: TRBJ1-1
CDR3 DNA: TGTGCCAGCAGCTTGGCCAGGCAAGAGACCCAGTACTTC; CDR3 protein: CASSLARQETQYF; V gene: TRBV5-6; clone size: -; D gene: -; J gene: TRBJ2-5
CDR3 DNA: TGTGCCAGCAGCCTAGCGGGGGGGGTAGAGACCCAGTACTTC; CDR3 protein: CASSLAGGVETQYF; V gene: TRBV6-1; clone size: -; D gene: TRBD2; J gene: TRBJ2-5
CDR3 DNA: TGTGCCAGCAGCTCGGGTGGCTCCTACAATGAGCAGTTCTTC; CDR3 protein: CASSSGGSYNEQFF; V gene: TRBV5-8; clone size: few; D gene: -; J gene: TRBJ2-1
CDR3 DNA: TGTGCCAGCAGCTTCGTCCCCTATAATTCACCCCTCCACTTT; CDR3 protein: CASSFVPYNSPLHF; V gene: TRBV7-2; clone size: -; D gene: -; J gene: TRBJ1-6
CDR3 DNA: TGTGCCAGCAGCCGCTGGGGGGGAAGCCTCCACTTT; CDR3 protein: CASSRWGGSLHF; V gene: TRBV6-5; clone size: few; D gene: -; J gene: TRBJ1-6
CDR3 DNA: TGCAGCGCCCTTTGGCGGCCGAATAGCAATCAGCCCCAGCATTTT; CDR3 protein: CSALWRPNSNQPQHF; V gene: TRBV20-1; clone size: -; D gene: -; J gene: TRBJ1-5
CDR3 DNA: TGTGCCAGCAGCTGGGGCAATCAGCCCCAGCATTTT; CDR3 protein: CASSWGNQPQHF; V gene: TRBV7-2; clone size: once; D gene: -; J gene: TRBJ1-5
CDR3 DNA: TGTGCCAGCAGCTTTTGGACAGAGAACACTGAAGCTTTCTTT; CDR3 protein: CASSFWTENTEAFF; V gene: TRBV5-6; clone size: few; D gene: -; J gene: TRBJ1-1
CDR3 DNA: TGCAGCGTTGGGGGGGCCTACGAGCAGTACTTC; CDR3 protein: CSVGGAYEQYF; V gene: TRBV29-1; clone size: -; D gene: -; J gene: TRBJ2-7
CDR3 DNA: TGTGCCAGCAGTTACTCGGGGGGGCCGAATTCACCCCTCCACTTT; CDR3 protein: CASSYSGGPNSPLHF; V gene: TRBV6-5; clone size: few; D gene: -; J gene: TRBJ1-6
CDR3 DNA: TGCAGTGCTAGAGCTCACGCGAGCTCCTATAATTCACCCCTCCACTTT; CDR3 protein: CSARAHASSYNSPLHF; V gene: TRBV20-1; clone size: few; D gene: -; J gene: TRBJ1-6
CDR3 DNA: TGTGCTAGCAGCTTTGGGACAGGGTCCCAAGAGACCCAGTACTTC; CDR3 protein: CASSFGTGSQETQYF; V gene: TRBV7-7; clone size: -; D gene: TRBD1; J gene: TRBJ2-5
CDR3 DNA: TGCAGCGTTGATTTCTTGGACGTGAATGGCTACACCTTC; CDR3 protein: CSVDFLDVNGYTF; V gene: TRBV29-1; clone size: few; D gene: -; J gene: TRBJ1-2
CDR3 DNA: TGCGCCAGCACCGTCCTTCAGGACGGCTACAATGAGCAGTTCTTC; CDR3 protein: CASTVLQDGYNEQFF; V gene: TRBV5-1; clone size: -; D gene: -; J gene: TRBJ2-1
CDR3 DNA: TGTGCCAGCGGTGAGACTTTGGCCGGGGAGCTGTTTTTT; CDR3 protein: CASGETLAGELFF; V gene: TRBV28; clone size: -; D gene: -; J gene: TRBJ2-2
CDR3 DNA: TGTGCCAGCAGTTTAGGCCAGGGAAGCACTGAAGCTTTCTTT; CDR3 protein: CASSLGQGSTEAFF; V gene: TRBV27; clone size: few; D gene: -; J gene: TRBJ1-1